This record looks at one TCR beta chain sequence and its context. Its specificity is unknown. The repertoire was sequenced with immunoSEQ multiplex PCR; TCRdb's copy has only in-frame clones and lacks some. This sample has about 390,000 clones, with about 92% found just once. Treatment indicated: roughly 18 received Ad26.COV2.S at low or high dose, single or two shots; about 5 received placebo; per-sample allocation not given. Repertoires come from day 63 after the first vaccine or placebo injection. This sample stems from a study of Ad26.COV2.S vaccination and SARS-CoV-2 variants. Study-wide results and caveats: Spike-specific TCR breadth in vaccine recipients exceeded that seen in placebo recipients.

J was trimmed by 0 bases and V by 6 bases; bases with no gene match: 23. The CDR3 is 21 residues long. Per the germline V gene, CDR1 is LGHDT and CDR2 is YNNKEL (reference sequence). This chain joins TRBV3-1 (or the pseudogene TRBV3-2) and TRBJ1-5; 7 bases are shared with TRBD1. Specimen: peripheral blood, collected in a trial of Ad26.COV2.S vaccine versus placebo. The sequence was collected from a person between 18 and 60 years old who received the Ad26.COV2.S COVID-19 vaccine or a placebo. CDR3 region: CASSVSEGARPPTNSNQPQHF. In nucleotides, the CDR3 is TGTGCCAGCAGTGTCTCAGAGGGGGCGCGACCCCCTACGAATAGCAATCAGCCCCAGCATTTT.